The 31 T cell receptor beta chains reported below all come from one sample, sequenced in a study of cytomegalovirus exposure and HLA in healthy donors. PCR involved 60 Vbeta and 13 Jbeta primers. Sequencing was performed with immunoSEQ multiplex PCR; in TCRdb, only in-frame clones are kept and a portion is missing. The sample records about 160,000 clones, about 85% being singletons. Sequenced input: PBMCs. These TCRs come from a man aged 18 to 30 in good health and CMV-seronegative.

This clone was recorded once. The chain links TRBV7-2 to TRBJ2-5; no firm D call. Germline CDR1 and CDR2: SGHTA and FQGNSA. The CDR3 is 12 amino acids. V was shortened by 6 bases and J by 2 bases, with 7 bases between the two germline ends. In DNA form, the CDR3 reads TGTGCCAGCAGGGGCAGGCAAGAGACCCAGTACTTC. It codes for CASRGRQETQYF.

The chain has TRBV30 and TRBJ1-5, with D uncertain. The germline V gene encodes CDR1 GTSNPN and CDR2 SVGIG (reference sequence). The ends were cut back, 2 bases at V and 7 bases at J, with 12 bases in the middle. CDR3 size: 13 residues. The CDR3 here is CAWSQRAAQPQHF. DNA for the CDR3: TGTGCCTGGAGTCAGAGGGCAGCCCAGCCCCAGCATTTT.

The chain has TRBV12-5 and TRBJ2-3; D possibly corresponds to TRBD2 (5 bases). The germline V and J ends were trimmed by 1 base and 14 bases, with 13 bases remaining between them. Germline V gives CDR1 LGHNT, CDR2 FRNRAP. The CDR3 is made up of 12 amino acids. The CDR3 sequence is CASGLGWIEGYF. DNA for the CDR3: TGTGCTAGTGGTTTGGGATGGATCGAGGGGTATTTT.

The chain is built from TRBV2 and TRBJ1-1, with D unresolved. The CDR3 runs to 15 residues. Trimming removed 7 bases from V and 0 bases from J, with 15 bases in between. Germline V gene data show CDR1 as SNHLY and CDR2 as FYNNEI. CDR3 residues: CASTLLVGLNTEAFF. In nucleotides, the CDR3 is TGTGCCAGCACCCTTCTAGTCGGCTTGAACACTGAAGCTTTCTTT.

A word on this clone: The germline gene is not matched at one end of the junction; a read error may be the cause. This chain connects TRBV9 to TRBJ1-3; D is perhaps TRBD1 (5 bases). The germline V gene encodes CDR1 SGDLS and CDR2 YYNGEE. This CDR3 has 15 residues. CDR3 in amino acids: CASSVEGNGGKTIYF. The CDR3 nucleotides are TGTGCCAGCAGCGTAGAGGGTAACGGGGGAAAGACCATATATTTT.

The chain is built from TRBV7-2 and TRBJ2-7; D might be TRBD1 (6 bases). V shed 1 base and J shed 7 bases, with 17 bases lying between them. Germline V gene lookup returns CDR1 SGHTA and CDR2 FQGNSA. The CDR3 length is 15 residues. Written as DNA, the CDR3 is TGTGCCAGCAGCTTAGGTCTATGGGGGCCTCGGGAGCAGTACTTC. This codes for CASSLGLWGPREQYF.

The V call is TRBV2, the J call TRBJ2-7, with 12 positions matching TRBD2. Looked up from germline, CDR1 is SNHLY and CDR2 is FYNNEI. The CDR3 extends over 15 amino acids. V trimming: 4 bases; J trimming: 7 bases; junction bases outside the gene matches: 8. In DNA, the CDR3 is TGTGCCAGCAGTGGGGCTAGCGGGAGGGCGAGGGAGCAGTACTTC. Its translation: CASSGASGRAREQYF.

This chain joins TRBV9 and TRBJ2-3, with D possibly matching TRBD1 (5 bases). CDR1 is SGDLS and CDR2 is YYNGEE in the germline V gene. V gave up 0 bases and J gave up 0 bases, with 8 bases separating them. This CDR3 is built from 15 residues. CDR3 in amino acids: CASSVGTTSTDTQYF. The CDR3 DNA reads TGTGCCAGCAGCGTAGGGACAACTAGCACAGATACGCAGTATTTT.

This clone was seen more than once but under ten times. The genes are TRBV6-5 and TRBJ2-2; tentatively, D is TRBD2 (5 bases). Trimming removed 0 bases from V and 4 bases from J, with 12 bases in between. CDR3 length: 16 amino acids. Germline CDR1 and CDR2: MNHEY and SVGAGI. The CDR3: CASSYSSRAGTGELFF. The CDR3 nucleotides read TGTGCCAGCAGTTACTCGTCTCGGGCGGGCACCGGGGAGCTGTTTTTT.

The rearrangement links TRBV6-5 to TRBJ2-7, with D tentatively TRBD2 (7 bases). CDR1 is MNHEY, CDR2 SVGAGI, per germline. Trimming cost V 2 bases and J 9 bases, with 20 bases left between them. CDR3 size: 15 residues. The CDR3 sequence is CASSYGGGRVTAQYF. The DNA for the CDR3 is TGTGCCAGCAGTTACGGGGGGGGCCGCGTGACGGCGCAGTACTTC.

For this clone: The junction departs from the called germline gene at one end, perhaps through a read error. J is TRBJ1-2 and V is TRBV7-9; D is unresolved. This CDR3 spans 12 amino acids. Germline CDR1 is SEHNR and CDR2 is FQNEAQ (reference sequence). The CDR3 coding sequence is TGTTCCAGCTCCGGCGGTCTTTCCGGCTACACCTTC. It yields the protein CSSSGGLSGYTF.

The chain employs TRBV7-9 and TRBJ2-5, with TRBD2 identical over 7 bases. J lost 3 bases, V lost 0 bases, and 4 bases had no gene match. CDR3 length: 15 residues. The V gene's germline CDR1 is SEHNR and CDR2 FQNEAQ (reference sequence). The CDR3 here is CASSLAGGEEETQYF. CDR3 nucleotides: TGTGCCAGCAGCTTAGCGGGAGGGGAGGAAGAGACCCAGTACTTC.

This chain joins TRBV5-4 and TRBJ2-3, with 11 bases fitting TRBD2. This CDR3 region has 16 residues. CDR1 SGHNT and CDR2 YYREEE come from the germline V gene (reference sequence). Unmatched junction bases numbered 6, after V lost 2 bases and J lost 4 bases. CDR3 bases: TGTGCCAGCAGCTTTGTAGCGGGGGGGTACGCAGATACGCAGTATTTT. This codes for CASSFVAGGYADTQYF.

This chain links TRBV13 with TRBJ1-2, with D unclear. The CDR3 loop spans 14 amino acids. V lost 1 base, J lost 3 bases, and 9 bases lay in between. From germline, CDR1 is PRHDT and CDR2 FYEKMQ (reference sequence). The CDR3 bases are TGTGCCAGCAGCTTAGTGGGAGCCCACTATGGCTACACCTTC. It translates to CASSLVGAHYGYTF.

This chain links TRBV7-6 with TRBJ2-1, with 10 bases that match TRBD1. With V trimmed by 7 bases and J by 8 bases, 8 bases remained unmatched. This CDR3 has 14 amino acids. CDR1 is SGHVS and CDR2 is FNYEAQ in the germline V gene. The CDR3 DNA sequence: TGTGCCAGCACCCCGACAGGGGGCGGGGATGAGCAGTTCTTC. It codes for CASTPTGGGDEQFF.

V usage is TRBV7-2 and J usage is TRBJ1-2; TRBD1 matches 8 bases. Germline V gives CDR1 SGHTA, CDR2 FQGNSA. The CDR3 consists of 14 residues. The junction had 9 bases not matched to a gene; V was cut back by 4 bases and J by 8 bases. CDR3 amino acids: CASSSRTGKSGYTF. As DNA, the CDR3 is TGTGCCAGCAGCTCCAGGACAGGGAAATCGGGCTACACCTTC.

The V and J genes are TRBV6-6 and TRBJ1-5; D might be TRBD1 (5 bases). This CDR3 is 16 amino acids long. Trimming took 0 bases from V and 0 from J, leaving 9 bases between them. The germline gives CDR1 MNHNY, CDR2 SVGAGI (reference sequence). In nucleotides, the CDR3 is TGTGCCAGCAGTTACTCGGTAGGGGTTAGCAATCAGCCCCAGCATTTT. Translation gives CASSYSVGVSNQPQHF.

This chain links TRBV6-5 with TRBJ2-2; maybe TRBD1 (7 bases). V was clipped by 6 bases and J by 7 bases, with 12 bases between them. Germline assignment: CDR1 MNHEY and CDR2 SVGAGI. The CDR3 loop spans 13 amino acids. CDR3 residues: CASSPGGIGELFF. CDR3 sequence (DNA): TGTGCCAGCAGCCCAGGGGGGATCGGGGAGCTGTTTTTT.

The V and J genes are TRBV2 and TRBJ1-2; D gene unclear. CDR3 length: 11 amino acids. Germline V lookup: CDR1 SNHLY, CDR2 FYNNEI. Trimming pared 8 bases from V and 6 bases from J, leaving 10 bases between. CDR3 nucleotides: TGTGCCAGCCTTGGCACAAATGGCTACACCTTC. Translation: CASLGTNGYTF.

This clone has a handful of counts. The chain joins TRBV7-9 to TRBJ1-6, with 7 bases matching TRBD1. Germline CDR1 is SEHNR and CDR2 is FQNEAQ (reference sequence). This CDR3 contains 18 residues. J lost 8 bases, V lost 5 bases, and 18 bases had no gene match. CDR3 loop: CASSAHRGKYIMDSPLHF. The CDR3 nucleotides read TGTGCCAGCAGCGCCCACAGGGGAAAATATATAATGGATTCACCCCTCCACTTT.

This chain joins TRBV9 and TRBJ2-2; no clear D gene. The CDR3 is 14 amino acids. From germline, CDR1 is SGDLS and CDR2 YYNGEE. The V end lost 4 bases, the J end lost 4 bases, and 11 bases lay between the germline ends. This chain's CDR3 is CASSPQLATGELFF. CDR3 nucleotide sequence: TGTGCCAGCAGCCCCCAGTTGGCCACCGGGGAGCTGTTTTTT.

V and J are TRBV5-4 and TRBJ1-2; the D gene is possibly TRBD1 (5 bases). The ends were cut back, 2 bases at V and 5 bases at J, with 19 bases in the middle. The CDR3 contains 16 residues. In germline, CDR1 is SGHNT, CDR2 YYREEE (reference sequence). This CDR3 reads CASSFVDSRLGYGYTF. The CDR3, as DNA: TGTGCCAGCAGCTTCGTCGACAGCCGTCTAGGATATGGCTACACCTTC. Full variable domain (missing parts from reference TRBV5-4 and TRBJ1-2): ETGVTQSPTHLIKTRGQQVTLRCSSQSGHNTVSWYQQALGQGPQFIFQYYREEENGRGNFPPRFSGLQFPNYSSELNVNALELDDSALYLCASSFVDSRLGYGYTFGSGTRLTVV.

In DNA, the CDR3 is TGTGCCAGCAGTCCCCGCCGACAGGAAAGCTCCTACGAGCAGTACTTC. Amino acid sequence: CASSPRRQESSYEQYF. The gene calls are TRBV27 and TRBJ2-7; possible D gene TRBD1, 6 bases. This CDR3 region has 16 residues. Germline values: CDR1 MNHEY, CDR2 SMNVEV (reference sequence). V was shortened by 5 bases and J by 0 bases, with 17 bases between the two germline ends.

J is TRBJ1-6 and V is TRBV21-1; the DNA was not compared with TRBD1, the D call given in the table. TRBV21-1 is a documented pseudogene. The CDR3 is 14 residues long. CDR3 in amino acids: CASRGTEYNSPLHF. CDR3 nucleotide sequence: TGTGCCAGCAGGGGGACAGAATATAATTCACCCCTCCACTTT.

A note on this clone: At one end, the junction sequence differs from germline, possibly due to a read error. V gene TRBV23-1 combines with J gene TRBJ2-7; 10 nucleotides match TRBD1. TRBV23-1 is an open reading frame, and its role is uncertain. This CDR3 has 16 residues. CDR3 in DNA: TGCGCCAGCAGCCAATCCCCCGGGACAGGGGTTTTCGGGCAGTACTTC. This codes for CASSQSPGTGVFGQYF.

The chain links TRBV6-1 to TRBJ2-7; TRBD1 agrees at 8 bases. V lost 6 bases and J lost 2; bases outside the gene matches: 9. CDR1 and CDR2 from the germline V gene are MNHNS and SASEGT. The CDR3 consists of 15 residues. CDR3 protein: CASRSQGAPAYEQYF. Written as DNA, the CDR3 is TGTGCCAGCAGGTCGCAGGGGGCGCCGGCCTACGAGCAGTACTTC.

The rearrangement links TRBV28 to TRBJ2-7; possibly TRBD1 for D (6 bases). Trimming pared 4 bases from V and 2 bases from J, leaving 9 bases between. CDR1 MDHEN and CDR2 SYDVKM come from the germline V gene. The CDR3 extends over 13 amino acids. Written as DNA, the CDR3 is TGTGCCAGCAGTTCAACAGGGACCTACGAGCAGTACTTC. Translated, it gives CASSSTGTYEQYF. Combining the CDR3 with reference TRBV28 and TRBJ2-7 gives the whole variable domain DVKVTQSSRYLVKRTGEKVFLECVQDMDHENMFWYRQDPGLGLRLIYFSYDVKMKEKGDIPEGYSVSREKKERFSLILESASTNQTSMYLCASSSTGTYEQYFGPGTRLTVT.

The V and J genes are TRBV6-5 and TRBJ2-1, with 15 bases identical to TRBD2. Losses at the gene ends were 6 bases for V and 14 bases for J; bases not matched to a gene: 5. CDR3 length: 13 residues. Germline CDR1 MNHEY, CDR2 SVGAGI. The CDR3 DNA follows: TGTGCCAGCAGACGGACTAGCGGGGGGGCGGAGTTCTTC. Its protein product is CASRRTSGGAEFF.

The chain uses TRBV2 and TRBJ1-2, with a tentative D call TRBD1 (5 bases). Per the germline V gene, CDR1 is SNHLY and CDR2 is FYNNEI. The CDR3 consists of 12 residues. Trimming took off 8 bases at V and 2 bases at J, with 9 bases between the two ends. The CDR3 here is CASQDTNYGYTF. The CDR3 DNA is TGTGCCAGCCAGGACACAAACTATGGCTACACCTTC.

This clone was counted a few times. The rearrangement uses TRBV4-3 and TRBJ2-5; D may be TRBD1 (6 bases). CDR1 is LGHNA, CDR2 YSLEER, per germline. Trimming removed 3 bases from V and 3 bases from J, with 14 bases in between. The CDR3 contains 15 residues. CDR3 DNA sequence: TGCGCCAGCAGCCAGGGGGCAGCGGAGGAAGAGACCCAGTACTTC. This encodes CASSQGAAEEETQYF.

This clone was seen more than once but under ten times. The chain links TRBV7-6 to TRBJ2-1; D remains ambiguous. Trimming took 4 bases from V and 0 from J, leaving 16 bases between them. The CDR3 has 17 amino acids. Germline assignment: CDR1 SGHVS and CDR2 FNYEAQ. As DNA, the CDR3 is TGTGCCAGCAGCTCCCCTCTTGCTGCGAGCTCCTACAATGAGCAGTTCTTC. It is translated as CASSSPLAASSYNEQFF. The full variable domain, rest sourced from reference TRBV7-6 and TRBJ2-1, is GAGVSQSPRYKVTKRGQDVALRCDPISGHVSLYWYRQALGQGPEFLTYFNYEAQQDKSGLPNDRFSAERPEGSISTLTIQRTEQRDSAMYRCASSSPLAASSYNEQFFGPGTRLTVL.